This T cell receptor (beta chain) emerged from a study of OX40 agonist ivuxolimab in advanced cancers. Study details: The mean age was roughly 60 years, ranging from about 20 to 85, with 65% to 85% of participants male. Prior checkpoint blockade (anti-PD-1, anti-PD-L1 or anti-CTLA-4) was permitted; approximately 40% had it. Study-level findings and limits: Some nonresponders additionally presented with little normalized T-cell clonal expansion. Among the lowest levels of clonal expansion were found in partial responders at 0.1-3.0 mg/kg.

The CDR3 sequence is 16 residues long. The germline gives CDR1 SGHTA, CDR2 FQGNSA. V was clipped by 5 bases and J by 3 bases; unmatched bases: 2. Of note for this clone: The antigen is undetermined.

Clones were read by immunoSEQ multiplex PCR, and TCRdb kept only the in-frame ones, dropping some. The top ten clones hold about 20% of a sample with about 37,000 clones, approximately 78% of them seen once. V is TRBV7-2 and J is TRBJ2-6; the match to TRBD2 covers 12 bases. This clonotype was obtained from an adult with an advanced solid tumor such as melanoma, head and neck, liver or kidney cancer. This specimen consisted of CD4+ or CD8+ T cells sorted from blood, obtained in a trial of the OX40 agonist ivuxolimab. The CDR3: CASSLGLAGGANVLTF. For the CDR3, the DNA is TGTGCCAGCAGCCTGGGACTAGCGGGTGGGGCCAACGTCCTGACTTTC.